One and the same sample provided the 2 T cell receptor beta chains below, sequenced in a study of CD8 T cells in ankylosing spondylitis. TCRdb re-derived calls from the 5' RACE reads in MiXCR, one entry per CDR3 protein. The repertoire has 350,000 to 450,000 distinct CDR3 sequences, approximately 22% of them found once; the top ten carry roughly 13%. Sequenced: blood, either unsorted or a sorted T cell fraction (not recorded which). The receptors shown here come from a male donor with ankylosing spondylitis or in good health (not recorded which).

The count of this clonotype is one. The chain uses TRBV24-1 and TRBJ2-5; weak D call: TRBD1 (6 bases). The CDR3 loop spans 15 amino acids. Trimming pared 0 bases from V and 5 bases from J, leaving 12 bases between. The germline gives CDR1 KGHDR, CDR2 SFDVKD. CDR3 residues: CATSDLSTGLETQYF. The CDR3 DNA reads TGTGCCACCAGTGATTTGTCAACAGGGCTGGAGACCCAGTACTTC.

The V call is TRBV30, the J call TRBJ2-7; the D gene is possibly TRBD1 (5 bases). From germline, CDR1 is GTSNPN and CDR2 SVGIG (reference sequence). The V end lost 5 bases, the J end lost 2 bases, and 13 bases lay between the germline ends. This CDR3 spans 13 amino acids. The CDR3 loop is CAWASGAAYEQYF. Written as DNA, the CDR3 is TGTGCCTGGGCCAGTGGGGCAGCCTACGAGCAGTACTTC.